The 5 T cell receptor beta chains below all came from one sample that was sequenced in a study of blood T cells in healthy people across ages. It was with a sample-barcoded 5' primer and a J-beta primer mix that a second PCR of roughly 7 to 12 cycles was run. TCRdb ran MiXCR on the 5' RACE reads and lists one entry per CDR3 protein. The sample includes approximately 1.5 million distinct CDR3 sequences, about 35% of them seen just once. Sequencing was performed on blood. The receptor set was obtained from a woman aged 25 to 39 in good health.

In regard to this clonotype: Since a much larger clone is just one base distant, this may be a read error. The chain has TRBV10-3 and TRBJ2-3, with TRBD2 identical over 7 bases. The CDR3 spans 17 residues. V shed 11 bases and J 0 bases; nucleotides not matched to a gene: 17. Looked up from germline, CDR1 is ENHRY and CDR2 is SYGVKD. This chain's CDR3 is CAVTGEASGPSTDTQYF. DNA for the CDR3: TGTGCCGTCACCGGGGAGGCTAGCGGTCCTAGCACAGATACGCAGTATTTT.

The chain joins TRBV15 to TRBJ1-4; 10 bases are a match to TRBD1. V shed 3 bases and J 3 bases; nucleotides not matched to a gene: 1. This CDR3 has 15 residues. Germline V lookup: CDR1 LNHNV, CDR2 YYDKDF (reference sequence). CDR3 bases: TGTGCCACCAGCAGGGACAGGGGGTCTAATGAAAAACTGTTTTTT. This gives the protein CATSRDRGSNEKLFF.

This clonotype turned up a few times. The rearrangement links TRBV21-1 to TRBJ2-1; the D call TRBD2 from the table was never checked on the DNA. TRBV21-1 has pseudogene status. There are 15 residues in the CDR3. Written as DNA, the CDR3 is TGTGCCGGCAGCACACTAGCGGGAGATGGGAATGAGCAGTTCTTC. It yields the protein CAGSTLAGDGNEQFF.

This clonotype was seen a few times. The chain's CDR3 is CASSYRNNQPQHF. The CDR3 region has the DNA TGTGCCAGCAGTTACCGAAACAATCAGCCCCAGCATTTT. This sequence joins TRBV6-2 or TRBV6-3 and TRBJ1-5, with D hard to call. The CDR3 totals 13 residues. V lost 2 bases, J lost 3 bases, and 5 bases lay in between. Germline CDR1 MNHEY, CDR2 SVGEGT.

The chain has TRBV9 and TRBJ2-7, with TRBD1 identical over 8 bases. The germline V gene encodes CDR1 SGDLS and CDR2 YYNGEE. The CDR3 consists of 14 residues. Losses at the gene ends were 4 bases for V and 7 bases for J; bases not matched to a gene: 10. In nucleotides, the CDR3 is TGTGCCAGCAGCCCCCGGACAGGGTCCAGAGAGCAGTACTTC. Its protein is CASSPRTGSREQYF.